This TCR beta chain was documented in a study of cytomegalovirus exposure and HLA in healthy donors. Overall study results and limits: A cluster of highly shared sequence variants was likely a sequencing artifact.

Germline V gene sequence: CDR1 MNHEY, CDR2 SVGAGI. The CDR3 runs to 15 residues. It was with 60 Vbeta and 13 Jbeta primers that the PCR ran. Measured with immunoSEQ multiplex PCR; TCRdb has only the in-frame clones, and not every one. The data show approximately 150,000 clones, roughly 80% seen once. Concerning this clone itself: Its antigen is unknown.

What was sequenced was PBMCs. The sequence was obtained from a woman between 45 and 60 years old in good health and CMV-seronegative. J is TRBJ2-5 and V is TRBV6-5, with 9 bases that match TRBD1. The J call could be wrong; TRBJ2-7 is a better fit for the DNA end. The CDR3 region has the DNA TGTGCCAGCGCTACAATAGGGACAGGGACCTACGAGCAGTACTTC. It yields the protein CASATIGTGTYEQYF.